The source of this T cell receptor beta chain is a study of T cells after yellow fever vaccination. General study results and limits: Clonotypes shared by both compartments, CD4 and CD8, made up a small share.

This clonotype was observed at least ten times. Its antigen remains unknown. UMIs and a universal primer site were added when TCR cDNA was made by 5'RACE template switching. One entry per CDR3 protein results from TCRdb running MiXCR on the 5' RACE reads. The sample lists about 340,000 distinct CDR3 sequences, under 5% occurring once. The CDR3 spans 15 residues. V lost 5 bases to trimming and J lost 5 bases, with 19 bases between them. The germline gives CDR1 MDHEN, CDR2 SYDVKM. V and J are TRBV28 and TRBJ2-7, with D possibly TRBD1 on 5 matching bases. Sample: PBMCs, taken 5 days after the yellow fever booster vaccination. The sequence was obtained from a man in his late teens or twenties who received the YFV17D yellow fever vaccine. The CDR3 DNA follows: TGTGCCAGCAGTCTTGGGGCGGCAGGGATCGACGAGCAGTACTTC. Translation gives CASSLGAAGIDEQYF.